The following is a TCR beta chain sequence with its context. The antigen is undetermined. Germline V gene sequence: CDR1 MGHDK, CDR2 SYGVNS. This CDR3 region has 13 residues. V lost 0 bases and J 15 bases, leaving 14 bases between the germline ends. The source of the sample is a study of cytomegalovirus exposure and HLA in healthy donors. Study summary: From HLA-typed donors, an early data release held around 85 million unique TCRs.

Broader study findings: There were some 150 TCR beta chains listed as cytomegalovirus-associated.

PCR primers comprised 60 Vbeta and 13 Jbeta primers. Under the authors' procedure: Tens of millions of unique TCR beta chains, about 11 million of them shared, were counted by a later analysis. Here immunoSEQ multiplex PCR was the method, and the copy in TCRdb shows in-frame clones only, minus some. V and J calls plus clone size are reproduced from that table; the DNA served to infer D and trimming. The sample holds 150,000 to 200,000 clones. The sequence derives from a woman aged 60-75 years in good health and CMV-seronegative. The chain joins TRBV25-1 to TRBJ1-4; D is uncertain. The material sequenced was PBMCs. As DNA, the CDR3 is TGTGCCAGCAGTGAATATGCAACGAGTGGAGTGTTTTTT. This translates into CASSEYATSGVFF.